This T cell receptor beta chain came from a study of a mutant IDH1 vaccine in newly diagnosed glioma. Regarding the study as a whole: Any relationship between pseudoprogression and changes in top peripheral T cell clonotypes seemed absent.

Sequencing used immunoSEQ multiplex PCR; TCRdb keeps in-frame clones, though not all of them. Of 25,000 to 35,000 clones in the sample, 89% were seen once. Time point specified: week 5, during vaccination. Mutant IDH1 20-mer peptide, at 300 ug, made up each vaccine dose, with topical imiquimod. Comment on this clone: Its antigen is as yet unknown.

The J segment lost 10 bases and the V segment lost 5 bases, leaving 13 bases of the junction unmatched. The germline V gene has CDR1 SQVTM and CDR2 ANQGSEA. The CDR3 spans 13 residues. Specimen: PBMCs, collected from a glioma patient whose treatment included an IDH1 peptide vaccine. The chain carries TRBV29-1 and TRBJ1-2, with 7 bases matching TRBD1. The sequence was collected from a man younger than 30 with glioma. The chain's CDR3 is CSVSRGGGMNYTF. The CDR3 region has the DNA TGCAGCGTTTCGCGAGGGGGCGGAATGAACTACACCTTC.